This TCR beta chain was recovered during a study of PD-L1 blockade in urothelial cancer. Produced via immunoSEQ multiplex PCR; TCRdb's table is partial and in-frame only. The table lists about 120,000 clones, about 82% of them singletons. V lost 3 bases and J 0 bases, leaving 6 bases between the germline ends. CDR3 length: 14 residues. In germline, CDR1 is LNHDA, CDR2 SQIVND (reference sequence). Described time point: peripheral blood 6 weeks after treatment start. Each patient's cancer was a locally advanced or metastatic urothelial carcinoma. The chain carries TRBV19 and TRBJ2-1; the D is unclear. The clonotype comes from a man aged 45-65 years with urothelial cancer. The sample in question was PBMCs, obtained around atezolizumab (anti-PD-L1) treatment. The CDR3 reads CASSIPSSYNEQFF. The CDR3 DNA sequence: TGTGCCAGTAGTATCCCGAGCTCCTACAATGAGCAGTTCTTC.